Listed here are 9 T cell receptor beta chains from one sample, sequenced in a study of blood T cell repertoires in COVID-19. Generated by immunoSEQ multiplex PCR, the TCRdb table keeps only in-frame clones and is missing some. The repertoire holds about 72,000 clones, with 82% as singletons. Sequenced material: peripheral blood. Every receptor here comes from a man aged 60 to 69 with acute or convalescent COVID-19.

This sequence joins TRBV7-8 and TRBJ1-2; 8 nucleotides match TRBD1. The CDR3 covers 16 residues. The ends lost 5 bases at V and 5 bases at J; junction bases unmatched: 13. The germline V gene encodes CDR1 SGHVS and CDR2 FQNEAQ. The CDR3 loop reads CASSPNAGGARYGYTF. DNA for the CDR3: TGTGCCAGCAGCCCAAACGCAGGGGGCGCACGTTATGGCTACACCTTC.

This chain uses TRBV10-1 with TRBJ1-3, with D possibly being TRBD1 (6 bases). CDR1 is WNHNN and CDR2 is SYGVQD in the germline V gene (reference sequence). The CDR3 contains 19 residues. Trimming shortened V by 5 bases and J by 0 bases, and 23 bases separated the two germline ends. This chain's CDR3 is CASSQKLDRSSVSGNTIYF. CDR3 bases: TGCGCCAGCAGTCAGAAGTTGGACAGAAGTTCCGTCTCTGGAAACACCATATATTTT.

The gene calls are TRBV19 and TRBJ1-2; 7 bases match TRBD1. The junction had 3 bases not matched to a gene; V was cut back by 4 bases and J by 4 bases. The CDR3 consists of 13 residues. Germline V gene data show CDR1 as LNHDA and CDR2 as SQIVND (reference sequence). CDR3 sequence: CASSTPGGYGYTF. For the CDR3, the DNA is TGTGCCAGTAGTACCCCAGGGGGCTATGGCTACACCTTC.

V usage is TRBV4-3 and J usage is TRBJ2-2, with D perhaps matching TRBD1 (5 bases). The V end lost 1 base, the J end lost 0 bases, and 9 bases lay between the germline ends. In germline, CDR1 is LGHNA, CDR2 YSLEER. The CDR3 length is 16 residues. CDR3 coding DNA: TGCGCCAGCAGCCAAGCGGTCAGGGCGAACACCGGGGAGCTGTTTTTT. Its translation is CASSQAVRANTGELFF.

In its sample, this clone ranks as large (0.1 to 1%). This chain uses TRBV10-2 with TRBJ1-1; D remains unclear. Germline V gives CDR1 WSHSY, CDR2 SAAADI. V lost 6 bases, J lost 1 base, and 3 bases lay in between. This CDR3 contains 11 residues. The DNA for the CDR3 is TGCGCCAGCAGACAGAACACTGAAGCTTTCTTT. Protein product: CASRQNTEAFF.

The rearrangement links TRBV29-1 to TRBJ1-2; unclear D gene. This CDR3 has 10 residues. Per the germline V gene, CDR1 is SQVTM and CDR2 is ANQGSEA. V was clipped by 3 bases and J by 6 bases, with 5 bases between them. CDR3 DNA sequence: TGCAGCGTTGATCAGAATGGCTACACCTTC. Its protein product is CSVDQNGYTF.

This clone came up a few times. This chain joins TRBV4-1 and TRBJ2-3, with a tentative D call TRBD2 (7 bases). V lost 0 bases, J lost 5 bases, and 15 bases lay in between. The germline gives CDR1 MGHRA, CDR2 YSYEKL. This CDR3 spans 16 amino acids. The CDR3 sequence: CASSQDRAGAVDTQYF. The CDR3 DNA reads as TGCGCCAGCAGCCAAGACAGGGCGGGGGCGGTAGATACGCAGTATTTT.

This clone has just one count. The CDR3 is CAISVTGEVTQYF. The CDR3 DNA follows: TGTGCCATCAGTGTTACAGGGGAGGTGACCCAGTACTTC. The chain combines TRBV10-3 with TRBJ2-5, with a tentative D call TRBD1 (7 bases). Germline V lookup: CDR1 ENHRY, CDR2 SYGVKD. Between the trimmed V and J ends, which lost 4 bases and 7 bases, there was a span of 13 bases. CDR3 size: 13 residues.

The CDR3 here is CASSWEGVWTEAFF. As DNA, the CDR3 is TGTGCCAGCAGCTGGGAGGGGGTTTGGACTGAAGCTTTCTTT. The chain combines TRBV6-6 with TRBJ1-1; D is possibly TRBD1 (6 bases). The V end was cut by 6 bases, the J end by 5 bases, with 16 bases between. Germline V gene sequence: CDR1 MNHNY, CDR2 SVGAGI (reference sequence). This CDR3 region has 14 residues.